This TCR beta chain was found in a study of Ad26.COV2.S vaccination and SARS-CoV-2 variants. TCRdb keeps only in-frame clones here, not all; method: immunoSEQ multiplex PCR. The table shows more than 150,000 clones, with around 88% occurring only once. Study observations and caveats: Reportedly, after vaccination the spike-specific CD8+ and CD4+ T cell responses displayed substantial breadth.

The CDR3 spans 14 residues. From germline, CDR1 is SGHTA and CDR2 FQGTGA. Trimming stripped 2 bases from V and 0 bases from J, with 5 bases between. With respect to this clone: As yet, its antigen is unknown.

Sample: peripheral blood, taken after recovery from COVID-19. The receptor comes from a human donor who had recovered from COVID-19. V is TRBV7-3 and J is TRBJ2-1; D remains ambiguous. Here the CDR3 reads CASSLLSSYNEQFF. CDR3 DNA sequence: TGTGCCAGCAGCTTACTTAGCTCCTACAATGAGCAGTTCTTC.